The clone carrying this TCR beta chain has more than one count but fewer than ten. In TCRdb, the 5' RACE reads were re-called with MiXCR into one record per CDR3 protein. The data contain roughly 450,000 distinct CDR3 sequences, 15% to 20% of them singletons. The sample belongs to a study of T-cell memory formation after mild COVID-19. Per germline, CDR1 KGHSH and CDR2 LQKENI. The ends were cut back, 8 bases at V and 5 bases at J, with 12 bases in the middle. The CDR3 length is 13 residues. This chain links TRBV18 with TRBJ1-4; D uncertain. The sequence was collected from an adult woman who had mild COVID-19 (a few samples of this study predate the infection). Cell type and time point are not known. Sequencing used PBMCs or a T cell subset sorted from them (not recorded which). The CDR3 region is CASAPWRNEKLFF. The CDR3 nucleotides read TGTGCCAGCGCCCCGTGGCGAAATGAAAAACTGTTTTTT.